This T cell receptor (beta chain) was retrieved from a study of shared clonotypes between healthy human individuals. The CDR3 length is 15 residues. CDR1 and CDR2 from the germline V gene are MGHRA and YSYEKL. Trimming at V came to 0 bases and at J to 6 bases, leaving 6 bases not matched to a gene. Naivety among CD8 cells was defined by CD45RO negativity and positive CCR7 selection, thereby excluding terminally differentiated effector memory CD45RA+ cells. This table comes from immunoSEQ multiplex PCR, and its TCRdb copy is limited to in-frame clones, with some not included. Of 1.5 million to 2.5 million clones in the sample, less than 95% were seen once.

The chain employs TRBV4-1 and TRBJ2-7; the match to TRBD2 covers 9 bases. The TCR originated in a man younger than 35 in good health. The sequenced sample was naive CD8+ T cells sorted from blood. The CDR3 sequence is CASSQEPSGVLEQYF. CDR3 coding DNA: TGCGCCAGCAGCCAAGAGCCTAGCGGGGTTCTCGAGCAGTACTTC.